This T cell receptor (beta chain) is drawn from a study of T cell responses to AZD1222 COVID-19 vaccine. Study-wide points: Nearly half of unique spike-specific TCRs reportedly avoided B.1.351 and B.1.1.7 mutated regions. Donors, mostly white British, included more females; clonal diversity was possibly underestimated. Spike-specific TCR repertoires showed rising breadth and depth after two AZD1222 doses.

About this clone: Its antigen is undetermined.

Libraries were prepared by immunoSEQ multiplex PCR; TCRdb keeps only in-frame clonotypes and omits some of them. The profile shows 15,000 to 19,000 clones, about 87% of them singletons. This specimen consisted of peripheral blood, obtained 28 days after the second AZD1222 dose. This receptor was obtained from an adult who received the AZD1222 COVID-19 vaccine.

CDR3 loop: CASSMLAGTYNEQFF. The CDR3 bases are TGTGCCAGCAGCATGCTAGCGGGTACCTACAATGAGCAGTTCTTC. The V call is TRBV21-1, the J call TRBJ2-1; the table's TRBD2 call for D was not verified on the DNA. TRBV21-1 is tagged as a pseudogene. This CDR3 has 15 residues.